These 21 T cell receptor beta chains originate from one sample sequenced in a study of cytomegalovirus exposure and HLA in healthy donors. The PCR used 60 Vbeta and 13 Jbeta primers. Sequencing was performed with immunoSEQ multiplex PCR; in TCRdb, only in-frame clones are kept and a portion is missing. Its table lists approximately 120,000 clones. Material for sequencing was PBMCs. These receptors were obtained from a man in his forties in good health and CMV-seronegative.

The chain carries TRBV28 and TRBJ1-1, with D possibly being TRBD1 (5 bases). This CDR3 comprises 14 residues. Germline CDR1 reads MDHEN; CDR2 reads SYDVKM. The V and J ends lost 3 bases and 1 base respectively, with 9 bases between them. The CDR3 bases are TGTGCCAGCAGTTTCAGGGCCCGGAACACTGAAGCTTTCTTT. It yields the protein CASSFRARNTEAFF.

The chain links TRBV27 to TRBJ2-7, with 7 bases aligning to TRBD1. This CDR3 is built from 15 residues. The germline gives CDR1 MNHEY, CDR2 SMNVEV (reference sequence). V lost 0 bases, J lost 2 bases, and 4 bases stayed unmatched. As DNA, the CDR3 is TGTGCCAGCAGTTTATCAACAGGGGCCACCTACGAGCAGTACTTC. Translation gives CASSLSTGATYEQYF.

The chain has TRBV7-2 and TRBJ2-5, with 9 bases aligning to TRBD2. This CDR3 has 16 residues. Per germline, CDR1 SGHTA and CDR2 FQGNSA. The ends lost 1 base at V and 2 bases at J; junction bases unmatched: 5. CDR3 coding DNA: TGTGCCAGCAGCTTAGGGACTAGCGTGGGGCAAGAGACCCAGTACTTC. Its translation: CASSLGTSVGQETQYF.

The chain recombines TRBV10-1 with TRBJ1-2, with 8 nucleotides matching TRBD1. CDR3 size: 15 residues. Per germline, CDR1 WNHNN and CDR2 SYGVQD (reference sequence). V dropped 3 bases and J dropped 4; count of bases not matched to a gene: 7. CDR3 sequence reads: CASSDRTGSSYGYTF. CDR3 bases: TGCGCCAGCAGTGACCGGACAGGGTCAAGCTATGGCTACACCTTC.

The chain recombines TRBV5-4 with TRBJ2-2; D gene uncertain. Germline CDR1 is SGHNT and CDR2 is YYREEE (reference sequence). Trimming left V 0 bases short and J 8 bases short, with 11 bases between. This CDR3 has 14 amino acids. The CDR3 region is CASSLGSPAGELFF. The CDR3 DNA reads as TGTGCCAGCAGCTTGGGTTCCCCAGCGGGGGAGCTGTTTTTT.

The chain has TRBV19 and TRBJ1-5; D not certain. The CDR3 contains 16 residues. Per germline, CDR1 LNHDA and CDR2 SQIVND (reference sequence). V was cut by 0 bases and J by 2 bases, with 11 bases left in between. The CDR3: CASSIDLGFGNQPQHF. CDR3 sequence (DNA): TGTGCCAGTAGTATAGATCTCGGGTTTGGCAATCAGCCCCAGCATTTT.

This sequence joins TRBV10-3 and TRBJ1-5; a weak D match, TRBD1 (6 bases). The CDR3 contains 16 residues. V was cut by 2 bases and J by 5 bases, with 16 bases left in between. In germline, CDR1 is ENHRY, CDR2 SYGVKD. The CDR3: CAISEPTGQGYQPQHF. The DNA of the CDR3 is TGTGCCATCAGTGAGCCCACCGGTCAGGGGTATCAGCCCCAGCATTTT.

V usage is TRBV7-6 and J usage is TRBJ2-1; 7 bases line up with TRBD1. Trimming at V came to 1 base and at J to 7 bases, leaving 13 bases not matched to a gene. The germline CDR1 and CDR2 sequences are SGHVS and FNYEAQ. This CDR3 contains 17 residues. The CDR3 region has the DNA TGTGCCAGCAGCTTAGGGGTAGACAGGGTACTAGTGAATGAGCAGTTCTTC. Protein product: CASSLGVDRVLVNEQFF.

This chain links TRBV7-2 with TRBJ2-7, with a possible D match to TRBD1 (6 bases). With 5 bases removed from V and 0 bases from J, the gap between germline ends came to 17 bases. The CDR3 totals 16 residues. Germline lookup yields CDR1 SGHTA and CDR2 FQGNSA. Here the CDR3 DNA reads TGTGCCAGCAGCCGACACTTCCGGGACAACTCCTACGAGCAGTACTTC. This encodes CASSRHFRDNSYEQYF. The full variable domain, in which reference TRBV7-2 and TRBJ2-7 provide the parts outside the CDR3, is GAGVSQSPSNKVTEKGKDVELRCDPISGHTALYWYRQSLGQGLEFLIYFQGNSAPDKSGLPSDRFSAERTGGSVSTLTIQRTQQEDSAVYLCASSRHFRDNSYEQYFGPGTRLTVT.

V usage is TRBV28 and J usage is TRBJ1-5; tentative D call: TRBD1 (6 bases). CDR3 length: 14 amino acids. Trimming shortened V by 7 bases and J by 5 bases, and 15 bases separated the two germline ends. The germline V gene has CDR1 MDHEN and CDR2 SYDVKM. The CDR3 here is CASIQSRQDQPQHF. CDR3 coding DNA: TGTGCCAGCATCCAATCCAGACAGGATCAGCCCCAGCATTTT.

The chain has TRBV5-4 and TRBJ2-3, with 8 bases identical to TRBD2. The V segment lost 3 bases and the J segment 4 bases; nucleotides outside the gene matches: 16. Germline CDR1 SGHNT, CDR2 YYREEE (reference sequence). The CDR3 length is 18 residues. The CDR3 here is CASSWGPGDSGNADTQYF. CDR3 sequence (DNA): TGTGCCAGCAGCTGGGGGCCAGGGGATAGCGGGAACGCAGATACGCAGTATTTT.

The V call is TRBV9, the J call TRBJ2-2; a weak D match, TRBD1 (6 bases). CDR1 SGDLS and CDR2 YYNGEE come from the germline V gene. The ends were cut back, 4 bases at V and 5 bases at J, with 12 bases in the middle. CDR3 length: 14 residues. The CDR3 sequence is CASSSNRETGELFF. The CDR3 DNA is TGTGCCAGCAGCTCAAACAGGGAAACCGGGGAGCTGTTTTTT.

The gene calls are TRBV9 and TRBJ2-1; TRBD1 is a possible D gene (6 bases). Per germline, CDR1 SGDLS and CDR2 YYNGEE. Deletions cut 3 bases from V and 3 bases from J, with 7 bases between. This CDR3 is built from 13 residues. The CDR3, as DNA: TGTGCCAGCAGCGCGGACAGCTACAATGAGCAGTTCTTC. Encoded protein: CASSADSYNEQFF.

The gene calls are TRBV10-3 and TRBJ2-3; 10 bases are a match to TRBD2. Germline CDR1 is ENHRY and CDR2 is SYGVKD. The V segment lost 3 bases and the J segment 4 bases; nucleotides outside the gene matches: 7. This CDR3 is 16 amino acids long. As DNA, the CDR3 is TGTGCCATCAGTGAATCCGGGACTAGCGTGGCAGATACGCAGTATTTT. It codes for CAISESGTSVADTQYF.

The CDR3 DNA reads TGTGCCAGCAGCTTAGATTCGAGACAGCCCCAGCATTTT. This codes for CASSLDSRQPQHF. The chain couples TRBV11-3 to TRBJ1-5, with D hard to call. Per the germline V gene, CDR1 is SGHNT and CDR2 is YENEEA. The CDR3 sequence is 13 residues long. Trimming left V 0 bases short and J 7 bases short, with 7 bases between.

V gene TRBV19 combines with J gene TRBJ1-2; 7 nucleotides line up with TRBD1. This CDR3 is built from 13 residues. Germline trimming cut 7 bases from V and 7 bases from J; bases unmatched to any gene: 9. Germline CDR1 is LNHDA and CDR2 is SQIVND (reference sequence). The CDR3 DNA is TGTGCCAGTATCGACAGGGTATCCGCTGGCTACACCTTC. It translates to CASIDRVSAGYTF.

The V gene is TRBV7-2, the J gene TRBJ2-3; TRBD1 is a possible D gene (6 bases). CDR3 length equals 17 residues. Germline V gene lookup returns CDR1 SGHTA and CDR2 FQGNSA. V was shortened by 5 bases and J by 0 bases, with 18 bases between the two germline ends. The CDR3 here is CASSPRGHELSTDTQYF. As DNA, the CDR3 is TGTGCCAGCAGCCCCCGGGGACACGAACTAAGCACAGATACGCAGTATTTT.

V and J are TRBV5-5 and TRBJ1-5, with 9 bases that match TRBD1. V shed 0 bases, J shed 2 bases, and the junction held 9 bases outside the gene matches. Germline V CDR1 and CDR2: SGHKS, YYEKEE (reference sequence). The CDR3 runs to 18 residues. CDR3 sequence (DNA): TGTGCCAGCAGCTTGGACTTAGGGGACAGGGTGGGCAATCAGCCCCAGCATTTT. This translates into CASSLDLGDRVGNQPQHF.

V and J are TRBV19 and TRBJ1-5; 11 nucleotides match TRBD1. Germline lookup yields CDR1 LNHDA and CDR2 SQIVND (reference sequence). The CDR3 has 15 amino acids. The junction had 7 bases not matched to a gene; V was cut back by 5 bases and J by 7 bases. CDR3: CASSLDRGLGQPQHF. The DNA of the CDR3 is TGTGCCAGTAGTCTGGACAGGGGGCTTGGACAGCCCCAGCATTTT.

This chain uses TRBV7-6 with TRBJ1-2, with D perhaps TRBD1 (6 bases). This CDR3 spans 14 amino acids. CDR1 and CDR2 (germline): SGHVS, FNYEAQ. The V end was cut by 6 bases, the J end by 5 bases, with 16 bases between. The CDR3, as DNA: TGTGCCAGCAGTCCGGGGACAAATTCTTATGGCTACACCTTC. Encoded protein: CASSPGTNSYGYTF.

The genes are TRBV4-2 and TRBJ1-1, with D unresolved. Germline values: CDR1 LGHNA, CDR2 YNFKEQ. Trimming left V 0 bases short and J 0 bases short, with 17 bases between. This CDR3 is 18 amino acids long. The CDR3 bases are TGTGCCAGCAGCCAAGATCCCCACAGCCCGATAATGAACACTGAAGCTTTCTTT. It translates to CASSQDPHSPIMNTEAFF.